Following are 22 T cell receptor beta chains from one sample sequenced in a study of beta chain features in type 1 diabetes. The investigators reverse transcribed all of the isolated RNA, so they sequenced expressed TCRB transcripts. Sequencing was performed with immunoSEQ multiplex PCR; in TCRdb, only in-frame clones are kept and a portion is missing. Of 130,000 to 150,000 clones detected, about 13% appear once; the ten largest clones hold under 1.5%. Regarding the study as a whole: TCRB CDR3 length was moderately but significantly reduced in all four CD4+ subsets of Type 1 diabetes patients.

Their target antigens are unknown. The sample was central memory CD4+ T cells from blood. The receptors were gathered from a man between 18 and 29 years old with type 1 diabetes.

This clone was seen at least ten times. The chain is built from TRBV29-1 and TRBJ2-7; no clear D gene. The V end was cut by 1 base, the J end by 2 bases, with 9 bases between. Germline V lookup: CDR1 SQVTM, CDR2 ANQGSEA. The CDR3 loop spans 13 amino acids. The CDR3 is CSVEGEPPYEQYF. CDR3 sequence (DNA): TGCAGCGTTGAAGGGGAACCTCCCTACGAGCAGTACTTC.

CDR3 coding DNA: TGTGCCAGCAGCTTCGGGACAGGGGGCGAGGGAGCTTTCTTT. Translation gives CASSFGTGGEGAFF. V usage is TRBV7-9 and J usage is TRBJ1-1; TRBD1 agrees at 12 bases. Losses at the gene ends were 3 bases for V and 10 bases for J; bases not matched to a gene: 6. This CDR3 contains 14 residues. Germline CDR1 and CDR2: SEHNR and FQNEAQ (reference sequence).

This clone was observed many times. The same CDR3 can be traced to other DNA sequences in this sample. This chain joins TRBV29-1 and TRBJ2-5; TRBD1 aligns across 7 bases. CDR1 SQVTM and CDR2 ANQGSEA come from the germline V gene. Trimming removed 6 bases from V and 2 bases from J; junction bases left unmatched: 3. CDR3 length: 12 amino acids. The CDR3 region is CSVRQGQETQYF. The CDR3 region has the DNA TGCAGCGTGAGACAGGGACAAGAGACCCAGTACTTC.

The gene calls are TRBV9 and TRBJ1-2; 7 bases are shared with TRBD1. Germline-derived CDR1 and CDR2 are SGDLS and YYNGEE. The CDR3 sequence is 12 residues long. V lost 3 bases to trimming and J lost 13 bases; unmatched junction nucleotides: 9. In DNA form, the CDR3 reads TGTGCCAGCAGCGCAGGGGACAGCTCCCTCACCTTC. Amino acids: CASSAGDSSLTF.

The chain joins TRBV11-2 to TRBJ2-3, with D maybe TRBD1 (6 bases). Trimming removed 3 bases from V and 8 bases from J, with 15 bases in between. This CDR3 is built from 14 residues. Germline V lookup: CDR1 SGHAT, CDR2 FQNNGV. CDR3 protein: CASSFGQTWGTQYF. The CDR3 DNA follows: TGTGCCAGCAGCTTTGGACAGACCTGGGGTACGCAGTATTTT.

This clone was counted only a few times. Other DNA sequences in the sample encode the same CDR3. The chain combines TRBV14 with TRBJ1-1; D not resolved. CDR3 length equals 13 residues. The V and J ends lost 4 bases and 0 bases respectively, with 6 bases between them. From germline, CDR1 is SGHDN and CDR2 FVKESK. The CDR3 spells CASSPSMNTEAFF. CDR3 nucleotide sequence: TGTGCCAGCAGCCCCTCCATGAACACTGAAGCTTTCTTT.

The chain joins TRBV7-2 to TRBJ2-7; TRBD2 aligns across 8 bases. Per the germline V gene, CDR1 is SGHTA and CDR2 is FQGNSA. The CDR3 is 15 residues long. V dropped 5 bases and J dropped 6; count of bases not matched to a gene: 12. CDR3 in DNA: TGTGCCAGCAGCCGAGCAGGGACTAGAATCTCCGAGCAGTACTTC. Residues: CASSRAGTRISEQYF.

The gene calls are TRBV28 and TRBJ1-2; 7 bases align to TRBD1. V trimming: 6 bases; J trimming: 4 bases; junction bases outside the gene matches: 8. The germline V gene has CDR1 MDHEN and CDR2 SYDVKM. The CDR3 sequence is 14 residues long. As DNA, the CDR3 is TGTGCCAGCAGCCCAGGGACAGCTTCCTATGGCTACACCTTC. Translating gives CASSPGTASYGYTF.

This sequence joins TRBV29-1 and TRBJ1-1, with a possible D match to TRBD1 (6 bases). The CDR3 contains 14 residues. V shed 6 bases and J shed 0 bases, with 14 bases lying between them. CDR1 is SQVTM and CDR2 is ANQGSEA in the germline V gene. The CDR3 sequence is CSVEGTSMNTEAFF. CDR3 DNA: TGCAGCGTGGAGGGGACATCTATGAACACTGAAGCTTTCTTT.

The sample holds a few counts of this clone. The V gene is TRBV4-1, the J gene TRBJ2-7, with D possibly being TRBD2 (6 bases). V lost 3 bases, J lost 0 bases, and 18 bases lay in between. Germline loops: CDR1 MGHRA, CDR2 YSYEKL. The CDR3 loop spans 17 amino acids. The CDR3 nucleotides are TGCGCCAGCAGCCAGCATGCTAGCGACCGGAACTCCTACGAGCAGTACTTC. Translated: CASSQHASDRNSYEQYF.

This clone was found a few times. V usage is TRBV5-1 and J usage is TRBJ2-7, with 9 positions matching TRBD2. CDR1 and CDR2 from the germline V gene are SGHRS and YFSETQ. V lost 0 bases, J lost 2 bases, and 9 bases stayed unmatched. The CDR3 extends over 17 amino acids. The CDR3 region is CASSLAGSSGDPYEQYF. In DNA, the CDR3 is TGCGCCAGCAGCTTGGCCGGGTCTAGCGGGGACCCCTACGAGCAGTACTTC.

The table lists this clone with many counts. The rearrangement uses TRBV5-1 and TRBJ2-5, with D maybe TRBD2 (6 bases). This CDR3 region has 15 residues. V dropped 4 bases and J dropped 5 bases, with 18 bases sitting between them. Germline V gene data show CDR1 as SGHRS and CDR2 as YFSETQ. The CDR3 is CASSPGVTGGETQYF. The CDR3 region has the DNA TGCGCCAGCAGCCCGGGGGTTACCGGAGGGGAGACCCAGTACTTC. Looking up the rest from reference TRBV5-1 and TRBJ2-5 gives the full variable domain: KAGVTQTPRYLIKTRGQQVTLSCSPISGHRSVSWYQQTPGQGLQFLFEYFSETQRNKGNFPGRFSGRQFSNSRSEMNVSTLELGDSALYLCASSPGVTGGETQYFGPGTRLLVL.

This clone appeared a few times. The V and J genes are TRBV29-1 and TRBJ1-1, with TRBD1 as a possible D gene (5 bases). This CDR3 is built from 12 residues. The V end lost 5 bases, the J end lost 1 base, and 8 bases lay between the germline ends. The V gene's germline CDR1 is SQVTM and CDR2 ANQGSEA. This CDR3 is CSVSQGNTEAFF. CDR3 DNA sequence: TGCAGCGTTTCCCAGGGGAACACTGAAGCTTTCTTT.

In its sample, this clone was seen many times. The sample has other DNA sequences that encode this CDR3 too. The V gene is TRBV2, the J gene TRBJ1-5, with D unresolved. From germline, CDR1 is SNHLY and CDR2 FYNNEI. The CDR3 extends over 13 amino acids. Trimming stripped 4 bases from V and 1 base from J, with 5 bases between. CDR3 sequence (DNA): TGTGCCAGCAGTGGGGGAAGCAATCAGCCCCAGCATTTT. This codes for CASSGGSNQPQHF. Filled out from reference TRBV2 and TRBJ1-5, the complete variable domain reads EPEVTQTPSHQVTQMGQEVILRCVPISNHLYFYWYRQILGQKVEFLVSFYNNEISEKSEIFDDQFSVERPDGSNFTLKIRSTKLEDSAMYFCASSGGSNQPQHFGDGTRLSIL.

The rearrangement links TRBV30 to TRBJ1-1, with unresolved D. From germline, CDR1 is GTSNPN and CDR2 SVGIG (reference sequence). The CDR3 contains 12 residues. Trimming pared 0 bases from V and 6 bases from J, leaving 8 bases between. The DNA for the CDR3 is TGTGCCTGGAGTGTAATGGGAGCTGAAGCTTTCTTT. Protein sequence: CAWSVMGAEAFF.

The genes are TRBV20-1 and TRBJ2-5; D unresolved. CDR3 size: 11 residues. Trimming shortened V by 5 bases and J by 4 bases, and 8 bases separated the two germline ends. CDR1 DFQATT and CDR2 SNEGSKA come from the germline V gene (reference sequence). In DNA form, the CDR3 reads TGCAGTGCTCATTGGGGAGAGACCCAGTACTTC. It is translated as CSAHWGETQYF.

The rearrangement joins TRBV9 to TRBJ2-3; 12 bases align to TRBD2. The CDR3 sequence is 15 residues long. V was clipped by 4 bases and J by 2 bases; unmatched bases: 2. CDR1 and CDR2 (germline): SGDLS, YYNGEE. This CDR3 is CASSRTSGVTDTQYF. The DNA of the CDR3 is TGTGCCAGCAGCCGGACTAGCGGGGTCACAGATACGCAGTATTTT.

This clone has more than one count but fewer than ten. CDR3 DNA: TGTGCCATCAGAGGTGGGACTAGCGGGGCCTACGAGCAGTACTTC. Its translation is CAIRGGTSGAYEQYF. The chain has TRBV10-3 and TRBJ2-7, with TRBD2 matching 13 bases. The CDR3 consists of 15 residues. The J segment lost 2 bases and the V segment lost 6 bases, leaving 4 bases of the junction unmatched. Germline CDR1 and CDR2: ENHRY and SYGVKD.

This clone was seen a handful of times. The chain links TRBV7-9 to TRBJ2-1; D gene ambiguous. The CDR3 sequence is 13 residues long. Germline CDR1 and CDR2: SEHNR and FQNEAQ (reference sequence). The germline V and J ends were trimmed by 1 base and 10 bases, with 11 bases remaining between them. In DNA form, the CDR3 reads TGTGCCAGCAGCTTAGTTGGCCTCCAGGAGCAGTTCTTC. Its translation: CASSLVGLQEQFF.

This clone was found a few times. Other nucleotide sequences in the sample specify the same CDR3. The chain has TRBV18 and TRBJ2-7; D might be TRBD2 (6 bases). CDR3 length: 13 residues. Germline V lookup: CDR1 KGHSH, CDR2 LQKENI. V lost 3 bases, J lost 5 bases, and 11 bases lay in between. The CDR3 spells CASSPPGGNEQYF. For the CDR3, the DNA is TGTGCCAGCTCACCGCCCGGAGGGAACGAGCAGTACTTC.

V gene TRBV6-1 combines with J gene TRBJ1-1, with D unresolved. Germline V gene lookup returns CDR1 MNHNS and CDR2 SASEGT. V was pared by 3 bases and J by 0 bases, with 11 bases between. The length of the CDR3 is 15 residues. The CDR3 protein is CASSEARHMNTEAFF. CDR3 sequence (DNA): TGTGCCAGCAGTGAGGCCAGACACATGAACACTGAAGCTTTCTTT.

This clone was seen a few times. The rearrangement joins TRBV27 to TRBJ2-7; no clear D. The CDR3 has 14 amino acids. The germline V gene has CDR1 MNHEY and CDR2 SMNVEV (reference sequence). V shed 5 bases and J shed 0 bases, with 11 bases lying between them. The CDR3 loop is CASSRLHSSYEQYF. CDR3 in DNA: TGTGCCAGCAGTCGCTTGCACAGCTCCTACGAGCAGTACTTC.